A selection of T cell receptor beta chains follows, all from one sample in a study of cytomegalovirus exposure and HLA in healthy donors. Only in-frame clones appear in the TCRdb table, and some are missing; sequencing was by immunoSEQ multiplex PCR. The sample consists of some 200,000 clones, 81% of them appearing once. What was sequenced was PBMCs. These receptors were collected from a man aged 50 to 60 in good health and CMV-seronegative. Each CDR3 is given with its conserved first and last residue. Each record gives: J gene, D gene, clone size, V gene, CDR3 DNA, CDR3 protein. A D gene is named only where the DNA matches it firmly. Expanded clones get a size class; other rows say once, few or many, or leave the size out.

j_gene: TRBJ2-2; d_gene: TRBD1; abundance: -; v_gene: TRBV6-1; CDR3nt: TGTGCCAGCACCTTGGACAGGCTGCGCACCGGGGAGCTGTTTTTT; CDR3aa: CASTLDRLRTGELFF
j_gene: TRBJ1-4; d_gene: -; abundance: -; v_gene: TRBV2; CDR3nt: TGTGCCAGCAGTGAATCGCGGGGACGTAGTGAAAAACTGTTTTTT; CDR3aa: CASSESRGRSEKLFF
j_gene: TRBJ1-3; d_gene: -; abundance: -; v_gene: TRBV4-2; CDR3nt: TGTGCCAGCCGTGGAGCTGGAAACACCATATATTTT; CDR3aa: CASRGAGNTIYF
j_gene: TRBJ2-3; d_gene: -; abundance: -; v_gene: TRBV27; CDR3nt: TGTGCCAGCAGTTCGGAGACAGATACGCAGTATTTT; CDR3aa: CASSSETDTQYF
j_gene: TRBJ2-2; d_gene: -; abundance: -; v_gene: TRBV6-5; CDR3nt: TGTGCCAGCAGCCCAACCCCGGTCGGGGAGCTGTTTTTT; CDR3aa: CASSPTPVGELFF
j_gene: TRBJ1-5; d_gene: -; abundance: -; v_gene: TRBV2; CDR3nt: TGTGCCAGCAACCTCATACAGGGAATCAATCAGCCCCAGCATTTT; CDR3aa: CASNLIQGINQPQHF
j_gene: TRBJ2-7; d_gene: -; abundance: -; v_gene: TRBV6-5; CDR3nt: TGTGCCAGCAGTTTCAGGGAGGTCAACGAGCAGTACTTC; CDR3aa: CASSFREVNEQYF
j_gene: TRBJ2-7; d_gene: -; abundance: -; v_gene: TRBV4-1; CDR3nt: TGCGCCAGCAGCGTTTCCGGGACACCGGAGTACGAGCAGTACTTC; CDR3aa: CASSVSGTPEYEQYF
j_gene: TRBJ1-2; d_gene: -; abundance: -; v_gene: TRBV2; CDR3nt: TGTGCCAGCAACGGGGTTCTCTATGGCTACACCTTC; CDR3aa: CASNGVLYGYTF
j_gene: TRBJ2-4; d_gene: -; abundance: -; v_gene: TRBV18; CDR3nt: TGTGCCAGCTCACCATTTTCCGCGTTCCAGGGCAAGAACATTCAGTACTTC; CDR3aa: CASSPFSAFQGKNIQYF
j_gene: TRBJ1-2; d_gene: TRBD1; abundance: -; v_gene: TRBV13; CDR3nt: TGTGCCAGCAGCTTCGATTGGACAGGACATAATGGCTACACCTTC; CDR3aa: CASSFDWTGHNGYTF
j_gene: TRBJ1-1; d_gene: -; abundance: few; v_gene: TRBV15; CDR3nt: TGTGCCACCAGCAGAGAGGGGGCTGGGACTGAAGCTTTCTTT; CDR3aa: CATSREGAGTEAFF
j_gene: TRBJ1-5; d_gene: TRBD1; abundance: -; v_gene: TRBV7-2; CDR3nt: TGTGCCAGCAGGGCCATCGACAGGGGGGACAATCAGCCCCAGCATTTT; CDR3aa: CASRAIDRGDNQPQHF
j_gene: TRBJ1-2; d_gene: TRBD1; abundance: -; v_gene: TRBV29-1; CDR3nt: TGCAGCGTTTCCCCCGGGACAGCTAACTATGGCTACACCTTC; CDR3aa: CSVSPGTANYGYTF
j_gene: TRBJ2-1; d_gene: -; abundance: -; v_gene: TRBV5-6; CDR3nt: TGTGCCAGCAGCTTGACAGCCGGCAATGAGCAGTTCTTC; CDR3aa: CASSLTAGNEQFF
j_gene: TRBJ2-7; d_gene: TRBD1; abundance: -; v_gene: TRBV27; CDR3nt: TGTGCCAGCAGAATCCCAGGGGGTCGTACCTACGAGCAGTACTTC; CDR3aa: CASRIPGGRTYEQYF
j_gene: TRBJ2-7; d_gene: -; abundance: -; v_gene: TRBV7-9; CDR3nt: TGTGCCAGCAGCCTCACCCAGTTCTACGAGCAGTACTTC; CDR3aa: CASSLTQFYEQYF
j_gene: TRBJ1-4; d_gene: TRBD1; abundance: few; v_gene: TRBV29-1; CDR3nt: TGCAGCGTTGACCTAAGACAGGGTAATGAAAAACTGTTTTTT; CDR3aa: CSVDLRQGNEKLFF
j_gene: TRBJ1-1; d_gene: TRBD1; abundance: -; v_gene: TRBV30; CDR3nt: TGTGCCTGGAGGACGACAGGGAGACCTTTCTTT; CDR3aa: CAWRTTGRPFF
j_gene: TRBJ2-3; d_gene: -; abundance: -; v_gene: TRBV14; CDR3nt: TGTGCCAGCAGCCAGCAGACAGACACAGATACGCAGTATTTT; CDR3aa: CASSQQTDTDTQYF
j_gene: TRBJ2-2; d_gene: TRBD1; abundance: -; v_gene: TRBV10-3; CDR3nt: TGTGCCATCAGTAAAGGGACAGGGGTGGCCGGGGAGCTGTTTTTT; CDR3aa: CAISKGTGVAGELFF